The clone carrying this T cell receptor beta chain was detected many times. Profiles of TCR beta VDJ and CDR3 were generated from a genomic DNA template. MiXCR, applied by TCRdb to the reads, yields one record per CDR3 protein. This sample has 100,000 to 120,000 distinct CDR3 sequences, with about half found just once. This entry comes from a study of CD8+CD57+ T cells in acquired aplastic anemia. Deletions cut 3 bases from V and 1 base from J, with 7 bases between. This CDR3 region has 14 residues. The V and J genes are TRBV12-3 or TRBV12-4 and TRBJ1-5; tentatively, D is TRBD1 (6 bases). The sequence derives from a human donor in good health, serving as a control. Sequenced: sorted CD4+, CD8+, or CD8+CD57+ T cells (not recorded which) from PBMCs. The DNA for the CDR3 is TGTGCCAGCAGTTTTACAGGGAGCAATCAGCCCCAGCATTTT. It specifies CASSFTGSNQPQHF.